These T cell receptor beta chains were read from a single sample in a study of shared clonotypes between healthy human individuals. Sequenced by immunoSEQ multiplex PCR; TCRdb stores in-frame clones only, minus some. Of about 550,000 clones in the sample, nearly 97% were seen once. Sequencing used naive CD8+ T cells sorted from blood. These receptors were obtained from a woman aged 25 to 45 in good health. The CDR3 runs from the conserved cysteine through the conserved F or W. Fields, in order: clone size, D gene, J gene, V gene, CDR3 DNA, CDR3 protein. A D gene is named only where the DNA matches it firmly. Size is omitted from some rows. Given values are once, few, many or a class for expanded clones.

>-|TRBD1|TRBJ1-2|TRBV5-6
TGTGCCAGCAGCTTTGGGACAGGGATCGGTGGCTACACCTTC
CASSFGTGIGGYTF
>-|TRBD2|TRBJ2-1|TRBV19
TGTGCCAGTAGTAACTTACTAGCGGGAGGCGTTTACAATGAGCAGTTCTTC
CASSNLLAGGVYNEQFF
>-|-|TRBJ2-7|TRBV7-2
TGTGCCAGCAGCTTAGGGAGTTCCAGCGAGCAGTACTTC
CASSLGSSSEQYF
>-|-|TRBJ2-3|TRBV18
TGTGCCAGCTCCCCTGAGTCTAGCACAGATACGCAGTATTTT
CASSPESSTDTQYF
>-|-|TRBJ2-1|TRBV4-1
TGCGCCAGCAGCCCTGAGGAAAGCGGCAGTGAGCAGTTCTTC
CASSPEESGSEQFF
>-|-|TRBJ1-1|TRBV7-3
TGTGCCAGCAGCTATTTAGTTGGGGCTGAAGCTTTCTTT
CASSYLVGAEAFF
>-|TRBD1|TRBJ2-1|TRBV28
TGTGCCAGCAGTCCGATGGGACAGGGCCACAATGAGCAGTTCTTC
CASSPMGQGHNEQFF
>-|TRBD1|TRBJ2-3|TRBV25-1
TGTGCCAGCAGTGATACAGGGGGCGCGGATACGCAGTATTTT
CASSDTGGADTQYF
>-|-|TRBJ2-5|TRBV19
TGTGCCAGTACCCCGAGGGGAAAAGAGACCCAGTACTTC
CASTPRGKETQYF
>-|TRBD1|TRBJ2-5|TRBV29-1
TGCACGGCAGGGGGATCCCGGGAGACCCAGTACTTC
CTAGGSRETQYF
>-|-|TRBJ2-2|TRBV6-5
TGTGCCAGCAGTTACGGCACCGGGGAGCTGTTTTTT
CASSYGTGELFF
>-|TRBD2|TRBJ2-3|TRBV19
TGTGCCAGTAGTATCCCCTCCGTTACTAGCGGGAGGGCGACGAGCACAGATACGCAGTATTTT
CASSIPSVTSGRATSTDTQYF
>-|-|TRBJ2-3|TRBV9
TGTGCCAGCAGCGTAGCGGGCAGTACAGATACGCAGTATTTT
CASSVAGSTDTQYF
>-|TRBD2|TRBJ2-7|TRBV5-6
TGTGCCAGCAGCTTGGGACTAGCGGAGTACGAGCAGTACTTC
CASSLGLAEYEQYF
>-|TRBD2|TRBJ2-2|TRBV28
TGTGCCAGCGGACTTCTAGCGGGAGGGAACACCGGGGAGCTGTTTTTT
CASGLLAGGNTGELFF
>-|-|TRBJ2-1|TRBV6-5
TGTGCCAGCAGTTACAGCGGAAGCTCCTACAATGAGCAGTTCTTC
CASSYSGSSYNEQFF
>-|-|TRBJ2-3|TRBV15
TGTGCCACCAGCAGATCTGACGGGACGCTCACAGATACGCAGTATTTT
CATSRSDGTLTDTQYF
>-|-|TRBJ2-6|TRBV7-9
TGTGCCAGCAGCTTTGCGGGCAGCGGGGCCAACGTCCTGACTTTC
CASSFAGSGANVLTF
>-|-|TRBJ2-1|TRBV4-1
TGCGCCAGCAGCCAATCAGTGAGACAGGTAATCCACAATGAGCAGTTCTTC
CASSQSVRQVIHNEQFF
>-|-|TRBJ2-5|TRBV2
TGTGCCAGCAGTGAAGCCTGGGGGCAAGAGACCCAGTACTTC
CASSEAWGQETQYF
>-|-|TRBJ2-5|TRBV7-9
TGTGCCAGCAGCCAGCTTATACCAGAGACCCAGTACTTC
CASSQLIPETQYF
>-|-|TRBJ2-7|TRBV27
TGTGCCAGCCACCATGGCTACGAGCAGTACTTC
CASHHGYEQYF
>-|TRBD1|TRBJ2-7|TRBV11-2
TGTGCCAGCAGCCAAAATTGGGACAGGAAAGCCTACGAGCAGTACTTC
CASSQNWDRKAYEQYF
>-|-|TRBJ1-4|TRBV5-6
TGTGCCAGCAGCCAAACTCCGGGGGCAACTAATGAAAAACTGTTTTTT
CASSQTPGATNEKLFF
>-|-|TRBJ1-2|TRBV2
TGTGCCAGCAGTGAAGGGAATTCGTACTATGGCTACACCTTC
CASSEGNSYYGYTF
>-|TRBD2|TRBJ2-7|TRBV5-1
TGCGCCAGCAGCTATAGCGGGAACCCCCCCTACGAGCAGTACTTC
CASSYSGNPPYEQYF
>-|-|TRBJ1-1|TRBV7-9
TGTGCCAGCAGCCGAGACAGTAACACTGAAGCTTTCTTT
CASSRDSNTEAFF
>-|TRBD2|TRBJ2-1|TRBV27
TGTGCCAGCACCAGAAGCGGGAGGGCTGAGCAGTTCTTC
CASTRSGRAEQFF
>-|-|TRBJ2-5|TRBV28
TGTGCCAGCACTTTATCCGCCGGGTTCGGAGAGACCCAGTACTTC
CASTLSAGFGETQYF
>-|TRBD1|TRBJ2-7|TRBV29-1
TGCAGCGTTGTAACAGGGGAAGAGGGTTACGAGCAGTACTTC
CSVVTGEEGYEQYF
>-|-|TRBJ1-1|TRBV6-5
TGTGCCAGCAGTTTCGGATTAACGGGCACTGAAGCTTTCTTT
CASSFGLTGTEAFF
>-|TRBD1|TRBJ1-1|TRBV11-2
TGTGCCAGCAGCCCTGGGACAGGAGGGACTGAAGCTTTCTTT
CASSPGTGGTEAFF
>once|-|TRBJ2-1|TRBV7-6
TGTGCCAGCAGACCTAGAACCGGGACTGGCTACAATGAGCAGTTCTTC
CASRPRTGTGYNEQFF
>-|-|TRBJ2-2|TRBV6-6
TGTGCCAGCAGTCCCTTAAAGAACACCGGGGAGCTGTTTTTT
CASSPLKNTGELFF
>-|-|TRBJ1-5|TRBV28
TGTGCCAGCAACGAACAGGGACGGGGCAATCAGCCCCAGCATTTT
CASNEQGRGNQPQHF
>-|-|TRBJ2-7|TRBV10-2
TGCGCCAGCAGTGGACGGTTGAGCTCCTACGAGCAGTACTTC
CASSGRLSSYEQYF
>-|TRBD1|TRBJ2-7|TRBV27
TGTGCCAGCAGACCAGGGACAGCCTACGAGCAGTACTTC
CASRPGTAYEQYF
>-|-|TRBJ2-5|TRBV29-1
TGCAGCGTTGATGGCTCCACAGCCCCCCAGACCCAGTACTTC
CSVDGSTAPQTQYF
>-|-|TRBJ1-1|TRBV19
TGTGCCAGTAGTTACGGTATGAACACTGAAGCTTTCTTT
CASSYGMNTEAFF
>-|-|TRBJ1-3|TRBV4-2
TGTGCCAGCAGCCAAGGCCCGGGACCCTTGGGTTCTGGAAACACCATATATTTT
CASSQGPGPLGSGNTIYF
>-|-|TRBJ2-7|TRBV28
TGTGCCAGCAGTTTTGACCCTTCTATAAGGAGCTCCTACGAGCAGTACTTC
CASSFDPSIRSSYEQYF
>-|TRBD2|TRBJ2-7|TRBV28
TGTGCCAGTTCGGGCGCGGGAGGGCCGGGGTACGAGCAGTACTTC
CASSGAGGPGYEQYF